The 22 T cell receptor beta chains reported below all come from one sample, sequenced in a study of shared clonotypes between healthy human individuals. Assay: immunoSEQ multiplex PCR; the TCRdb copy retains only in-frame clones and omits some. Found here are roughly 1.4 million clones, approximately 98.5% of them singletons; the top ten hold roughly 0.35%. Source material: naive CD4+ T cells sorted from blood. The sample's subset: CD45RA+ positively selected. All receptors derive from a man aged 30-40 years in good health.

This clone appeared once. This chain links TRBV19 with TRBJ2-7; 8 nucleotides align to TRBD2. J was trimmed by 0 bases and V by 8 bases; bases with no gene match: 9. Germline V lookup: CDR1 LNHDA, CDR2 SQIVND (reference sequence). CDR3 length: 15 residues. CDR3 nucleotide sequence: TGTGCCAGTGCGGGGGGCGGGACCTCCTCCTACGAGCAGTACTTC. Amino acids: CASAGGGTSSYEQYF.

This rearrangement joins TRBV2 to TRBJ2-3; a weak D match, TRBD1 (6 bases). The CDR3 totals 15 residues. The germline V gene encodes CDR1 SNHLY and CDR2 FYNNEI. The ends were cut back, 3 bases at V and 2 bases at J, with 12 bases in the middle. Here the CDR3 reads CASSDAGVFTDTQYF. Here the CDR3 DNA reads TGTGCCAGCAGTGATGCAGGGGTTTTCACAGATACGCAGTATTTT.

The chain links TRBV19 to TRBJ2-5; D is unclear. Germline V gene lookup returns CDR1 LNHDA and CDR2 SQIVND (reference sequence). The CDR3 loop spans 12 amino acids. V shed 4 bases and J shed 13 bases, with 16 bases lying between them. The CDR3 coding sequence is TGTGCCAGTAGTACAATCCCGGGCTCTCCGTACTTC. It codes for CASSTIPGSPYF.

On this clone: Other DNA variants within this sample encode the same CDR3. This chain uses TRBV20-1 with TRBJ2-7; D not certain. The CDR3 spans 11 residues. With 3 bases removed from V and 3 bases from J, the gap between germline ends came to 6 bases. Germline V gene sequence: CDR1 DFQATT, CDR2 SNEGSKA (reference sequence). The CDR3 DNA sequence: TGCAGTGCTAGGGACGGCTACGAGCAGTACTTC. Its protein product is CSARDGYEQYF.

V usage is TRBV9 and J usage is TRBJ2-4, with 8 bases matching TRBD1. The CDR3 contains 14 residues. Germline values: CDR1 SGDLS, CDR2 YYNGEE. The junction had 9 bases not matched to a gene; V was cut back by 4 bases and J by 9 bases. CDR3 in amino acids: CASSRIGQGGIQYF. The CDR3 DNA reads TGTGCCAGCAGCCGCATCGGACAGGGCGGCATTCAGTACTTC.

The chain uses TRBV5-4 and TRBJ1-1, with 7 bases matching TRBD1. With V trimmed by 2 bases and J by 5 bases, 3 bases remained unmatched. This CDR3 comprises 13 residues. CDR1 is SGHNT, CDR2 YYREEE, per germline (reference sequence). The CDR3 sequence is CASSLRGRTEAFF. CDR3 nucleotides: TGTGCCAGCAGCTTAAGGGGGCGAACTGAAGCTTTCTTT.

V gene TRBV18 combines with J gene TRBJ2-2; no reliable D call. Germline V CDR1 and CDR2: KGHSH, LQKENI. The CDR3 is 16 residues long. Trimming cost V 4 bases and J 0 bases, with 12 bases left between them. The CDR3 region has the DNA TGTGCCAGCTCACGCCCTACGATACCGAACACCGGGGAGCTGTTTTTT. Protein sequence: CASSRPTIPNTGELFF.

This sequence joins TRBV15 and TRBJ1-2; D call uncertain. Germline CDR1 LNHNV, CDR2 YYDKDF (reference sequence). V lost 9 bases, J lost 7 bases, and 15 bases lay in between. The CDR3 loop spans 12 amino acids. CDR3 DNA: TGTGCCACATCGGATGGGGAGGTTGGCTACACCTTC. Translating it yields CATSDGEVGYTF.

The V gene is TRBV14, the J gene TRBJ2-1, with a weak D call TRBD2 (6 bases). Germline CDR1 SGHDN, CDR2 FVKESK. There are 13 residues in the CDR3. V was pared by 0 bases and J by 12 bases, with 12 bases between. The CDR3 region is CASSQDRGIGQFF. The CDR3 region has the DNA TGTGCCAGCAGCCAAGATCGGGGGATCGGGCAGTTCTTC. The variable domain in full, completed from reference TRBV14 and TRBJ2-1, reads EAGVTQFPSHSVIEKGQTVTLRCDPISGHDNLYWYRRVMGKEIKFLLHFVKESKQDESGMPNNRFLAERTGGTYSTLKVQPAELEDSGVYFCASSQDRGIGQFFGPGTRLTVL.

This clone was counted once. The chain joins TRBV5-4 to TRBJ2-3, with TRBD1 matching over 8 bases. J was trimmed by 6 bases and V by 7 bases; bases with no gene match: 10. Germline V gives CDR1 SGHNT, CDR2 YYREEE (reference sequence). This CDR3 is 14 amino acids long. In nucleotides, the CDR3 is TGTGCCAGCTGGGCAGGGGGCAGTGCGGATACGCAGTATTTT. It yields the protein CASWAGGSADTQYF.

The chain combines TRBV7-9 with TRBJ1-1; D uncertain. The CDR3 extends over 17 amino acids. V dropped 2 bases and J dropped 7 bases, with 23 bases sitting between them. Looked up from germline, CDR1 is SEHNR and CDR2 is FQNEAQ (reference sequence). The CDR3 sequence is CASSLFRGSVELGEAFF. CDR3 in DNA: TGTGCCAGCAGCTTATTCCGTGGCAGTGTTGAATTAGGTGAAGCTTTCTTT.

The V gene is TRBV28, the J gene TRBJ1-4; tentatively, D is TRBD1 (5 bases). CDR1 and CDR2 (germline): MDHEN, SYDVKM. V gave up 5 bases and J gave up 2 bases, with 15 bases separating them. CDR3 length equals 16 residues. CDR3 in DNA: TGTGCCAGCAGTCCCTTAAGGGGAGGTACTAATGAAAAACTGTTTTTT. As protein: CASSPLRGGTNEKLFF.

The chain links TRBV7-2 to TRBJ2-2, with 7 bases matching TRBD1. CDR3 length equals 15 residues. CDR1 is SGHTA, CDR2 FQGNSA, per germline. J lost 0 bases, V lost 4 bases, and 2 bases had no gene match. CDR3 protein: CASSWGQTNTGELFF. The DNA for the CDR3 is TGTGCCAGCAGCTGGGGACAGACGAACACCGGGGAGCTGTTTTTT. Full variable domain (outside the CDR3, taken from reference TRBV7-2 and TRBJ2-2): GAGVSQSPSNKVTEKGKDVELRCDPISGHTALYWYRQSLGQGLEFLIYFQGNSAPDKSGLPSDRFSAERTGGSVSTLTIQRTQQEDSAVYLCASSWGQTNTGELFFGEGSRLTVL.

This clone appeared once. This sequence joins TRBV5-4 and TRBJ2-5; D may be TRBD2 (6 bases). Trimming left V 0 bases short and J 1 base short, with 22 bases between. Germline assignment: CDR1 SGHNT and CDR2 YYREEE (reference sequence). This CDR3 spans 19 amino acids. CDR3 sequence: CASSLGLGRATEGQETQYF. The CDR3 nucleotides are TGTGCCAGCAGCTTGGGTCTTGGGCGGGCTACGGAGGGCCAAGAGACCCAGTACTTC.

The V gene is TRBV5-1, the J gene TRBJ2-3; a weak D match, TRBD2 (5 bases). The germline gives CDR1 SGHRS, CDR2 YFSETQ. V was cut by 0 bases and J by 6 bases, with 14 bases left in between. The CDR3 is 15 residues long. The CDR3 DNA is TGCGCCAGCAGCTTGGGTCCCCCAGGAGGCGATACGCAGTATTTT. It is translated as CASSLGPPGGDTQYF.

In nucleotides, the CDR3 is TGTGCCAGCAGTTTGGGACCTTTTATGAACACTGAAGCTTTCTTT. Translating it yields CASSLGPFMNTEAFF. The chain is built from TRBV28 and TRBJ1-1; tentatively, D is TRBD1 (5 bases). Germline V gene lookup returns CDR1 MDHEN and CDR2 SYDVKM. Trimming removed 3 bases from V and 0 bases from J, with 11 bases in between. The CDR3 extends over 15 amino acids.

The rearrangement uses TRBV5-1 and TRBJ1-1; D gene unclear. V was clipped by 2 bases and J by 0 bases, with 11 bases between them. CDR3 length equals 15 residues. Germline V gene sequence: CDR1 SGHRS, CDR2 YFSETQ. The CDR3 is CASSLWASMNTEAFF. The CDR3 coding sequence is TGCGCCAGCAGCTTATGGGCCTCAATGAACACTGAAGCTTTCTTT.

The V gene is TRBV5-1, the J gene TRBJ2-1; D gene unclear. The CDR3 runs to 13 residues. Between the trimmed V and J ends, which lost 4 bases and 7 bases, there was a span of 12 bases. CDR1 and CDR2 from the germline V gene are SGHRS and YFSETQ. The DNA for the CDR3 is TGCGCCAGCAGCCCCCACGGAAATAATGAGCAGTTCTTC. This codes for CASSPHGNNEQFF. The full variable domain, rest sourced from reference TRBV5-1 and TRBJ2-1, is KAGVTQTPRYLIKTRGQQVTLSCSPISGHRSVSWYQQTPGQGLQFLFEYFSETQRNKGNFPGRFSGRQFSNSRSEMNVSTLELGDSALYLCASSPHGNNEQFFGPGTRLTVL.

The chain recombines TRBV19 with TRBJ2-4; TRBD2 might be the D (5 bases). The CDR3 runs to 15 residues. The ends were cut back, 4 bases at V and 1 base at J, with 11 bases in the middle. Per germline, CDR1 LNHDA and CDR2 SQIVND (reference sequence). The CDR3 loop reads CASSTPRRAKNIQYF. In DNA form, the CDR3 reads TGTGCCAGTAGTACCCCTAGGAGGGCCAAAAACATTCAGTACTTC.

The V gene is TRBV28, the J gene TRBJ2-7; 11 nucleotides agree with TRBD2. CDR3 size: 15 residues. Looked up from germline, CDR1 is MDHEN and CDR2 is SYDVKM. J was trimmed by 6 bases and V by 3 bases; bases with no gene match: 7. The CDR3 protein is CASSFGGTSGVEQYF. In nucleotides, the CDR3 is TGTGCCAGCAGTTTTGGGGGGACTAGCGGCGTCGAGCAGTACTTC.

With regard to this clone: An end of the junction differs from the germline gene, which may be a read error. V gene TRBV4-1 combines with J gene TRBJ2-7; TRBD1 or TRBD2 may be the D gene (5 bases each). CDR1 is MGHRA, CDR2 YSYEKL, per germline. The CDR3 is 15 amino acids. CDR3 region: CASSQTGLEPGLEDF. The CDR3 nucleotides read TGCGCCAGCAGCCAGACTGGGCTGGAACCGGGGCTGGAGGATTTC.

This clone was counted once. The chain couples TRBV19 to TRBJ1-5; D call uncertain. V was clipped by 2 bases and J by 6 bases, with 5 bases between them. This CDR3 contains 12 residues. Germline V gene data show CDR1 as LNHDA and CDR2 as SQIVND (reference sequence). The CDR3 coding sequence is TGTGCCAGTAGTATACCCCCTCAGCCCCAGCATTTT. It codes for CASSIPPQPQHF.